A single sample gave rise to the 18 T cell receptor beta chains below, sequenced in a study of shared clonotypes between healthy human individuals. The assay was immunoSEQ multiplex PCR, and TCRdb's table has in-frame clones only and misses some. The table lists more than 2,000,000 clones, 85% to 95% of them singletons. Sequenced input: naive CD4+ T cells sorted from blood. Described subset: CD45RA+ positively selected. These receptors all come from a man between 18 and 29 years old in good health.

The chain has TRBV5-1 and TRBJ1-2; TRBD1 is a possible D gene (6 bases). The CDR3 loop spans 14 amino acids. V was cut by 3 bases and J by 0 bases, with 9 bases left in between. CDR1 and CDR2 (germline): SGHRS, YFSETQ. The CDR3 nucleotides are TGCGCCAGCAGCTGGACAGTATCTAACTATGGCTACACCTTC. It encodes CASSWTVSNYGYTF.

The chain recombines TRBV25-1 with TRBJ2-5, with D possibly being TRBD1 or TRBD2 (5 bases each). Germline CDR1 MGHDK, CDR2 SYGVNS. The CDR3 runs 16 residues. V gave up 9 bases and J gave up 4 bases, with 24 bases separating them. The CDR3 protein is CARRSEGKAVRETQYF. In nucleotides, the CDR3 is TGTGCCAGAAGATCCGAGGGGAAGGCAGTTCGAGAGACCCAGTACTTC.

The chain carries TRBV5-4 and TRBJ2-1, with 12 bases matching TRBD2. V shed 4 bases, J shed 4 bases, and the junction held 6 bases outside the gene matches. This CDR3 has 16 residues. Germline CDR1 SGHNT, CDR2 YYREEE (reference sequence). CDR3 loop: CASSRTSGVGYNEQFF. In DNA form, the CDR3 reads TGTGCCAGCAGCCGGACTAGCGGGGTAGGATACAATGAGCAGTTCTTC.

V usage is TRBV11-3 and J usage is TRBJ2-1; 10 bases are a match to TRBD2. Germline lookup yields CDR1 SGHNT and CDR2 YENEEA. J gave up 8 bases and V 5 bases, and 15 bases lay outside the gene matches. The CDR3 is 17 residues long. As DNA, the CDR3 is TGTGCCAGCAGCAAACATGGCGGACTAGCGGCAGAGGATGAGCAGTTCTTC. Its translation is CASSKHGGLAAEDEQFF.

The V gene is TRBV6-6, the J gene TRBJ2-7, with 9 bases fitting TRBD1. The CDR3 contains 15 residues. The ends lost 4 bases at V and 5 bases at J; junction bases unmatched: 9. Germline lookup yields CDR1 MNHNY and CDR2 SVGAGI (reference sequence). CDR3 nucleotides: TGTGCCAGCAGTTTGTCCGGGACAGGGATAAACGAGCAGTACTTC. Its protein product is CASSLSGTGINEQYF.

This chain connects TRBV5-1 to TRBJ1-2; tentative D call: TRBD1 (5 bases). V gave up 4 bases and J gave up 1 base, with 14 bases separating them. The CDR3 has 15 residues. The germline CDR1 and CDR2 sequences are SGHRS and YFSETQ. Here the CDR3 reads CASSRAGLLNYGYTF. CDR3 DNA: TGCGCCAGCAGCCGGGCAGGGCTTCTTAACTATGGCTACACCTTC.

The rearrangement uses TRBV6-5 and TRBJ1-6; D is uncertain. Trimming left V 6 bases short and J 7 bases short, with 16 bases between. This CDR3 comprises 15 residues. Germline CDR1 reads MNHEY; CDR2 reads SVGAGI. CDR3 sequence reads: CASRDRRILNSPLHF. The DNA for the CDR3 is TGTGCCAGCAGGGACCGACGGATCTTAAATTCACCCCTCCACTTT.

The rearrangement joins TRBV6-1 to TRBJ2-3; 9 bases align to TRBD2. The CDR3 is made up of 13 amino acids. Germline loops: CDR1 MNHNS, CDR2 SASEGT. DNA of the CDR3: TGTGCTTGCGGGGGGGGGTTCACAGATACGCAGTATTTT. Translation gives CACGGGFTDTQYF.

The genes are TRBV19 and TRBJ1-6; D is unresolved. CDR3 length equals 15 residues. CDR1 LNHDA and CDR2 SQIVND come from the germline V gene (reference sequence). Trimming removed 6 bases at V and 8 bases at J, with 17 bases between. Here the CDR3 reads CASSLPETVHSPLHF. In DNA form, the CDR3 reads TGTGCCAGTAGCCTTCCGGAAACCGTCCATTCACCCCTCCACTTT.

In regard to this clone: The same CDR3 arises from other DNA sequences in this sample as well. This sequence joins TRBV9 and TRBJ2-3; D gene uncertain. The V gene lost 4 bases and the J gene lost 1 base, with 4 bases spanning the gap. Germline values: CDR1 SGDLS, CDR2 YYNGEE. CDR3 length: 12 amino acids. The DNA for the CDR3 is TGTGCCAGCAGCAGGGGCACAGATACGCAGTATTTT. Translation: CASSRGTDTQYF. Full variable domain (rest looked up from reference TRBV9 and TRBJ2-3): DSGVTQTPKHLITATGQRVTLRCSPRSGDLSVYWYQQSLDQGLQFLIQYYNGEERAKGNILERFSAQQFPDLHSELNLSSLELGDSALYFCASSRGTDTQYFGPGTRLTVL.

J is TRBJ2-2 and V is TRBV10-1; 9 bases match TRBD1. Germline lookup yields CDR1 WNHNN and CDR2 SYGVQD (reference sequence). J gave up 8 bases and V 3 bases, and 7 bases lay outside the gene matches. This CDR3 contains 15 residues. The CDR3 spells CASSDPTGGRGELFF. CDR3 DNA: TGCGCCAGCAGTGATCCGACAGGGGGAAGGGGGGAGCTGTTTTTT.

The chain uses TRBV4-1 and TRBJ2-1; weak D call: TRBD1 (5 bases). CDR1 and CDR2 from the germline V gene are MGHRA and YSYEKL. V dropped 3 bases and J dropped 8 bases, with 14 bases sitting between them. The CDR3 spans 14 residues. Here the CDR3 DNA reads TGCGCCAGCAGCCATCCTCCCCAGGGCCATGAGCAGTTCTTC. Amino acid sequence: CASSHPPQGHEQFF.

This chain links TRBV4-1 with TRBJ2-7; the D is unclear. Germline lookup yields CDR1 MGHRA and CDR2 YSYEKL. V lost 0 bases and J lost 0, with 9 bases in between. The CDR3 covers 15 residues. The CDR3 loop is CASSQDLPVSYEQYF. The CDR3 DNA reads as TGCGCCAGCAGCCAAGACCTACCAGTCTCCTACGAGCAGTACTTC.

The chain uses TRBV7-9 and TRBJ2-1, with TRBD2 as a possible D gene (5 bases). Trimming shortened V by 1 base and J by 8 bases, and 18 bases separated the two germline ends. The CDR3 sequence is 16 residues long. The germline V gene has CDR1 SEHNR and CDR2 FQNEAQ (reference sequence). CDR3 amino acids: CASSLGGKGVRDEQFF. CDR3 bases: TGTGCCAGCAGCTTAGGCGGAAAGGGAGTACGCGATGAGCAGTTCTTC.

The J gene is TRBJ1-1, the V gene TRBV6-5, with D possibly matching TRBD1 (5 bases). Deletions cut 5 bases from V and 12 bases from J, with 19 bases between. Germline CDR1 reads MNHEY; CDR2 reads SVGAGI. The CDR3 runs to 13 residues. The CDR3 region has the DNA TGTGCCAGCAGTGACGGGGCCTTCTCACATACTTTCTTT. Its protein product is CASSDGAFSHTFF.

This chain joins TRBV28 and TRBJ1-2, with a weak D call TRBD1 (5 bases). This CDR3 comprises 15 residues. The V end lost 6 bases, the J end lost 3 bases, and 17 bases lay between the germline ends. Germline V gene data show CDR1 as MDHEN and CDR2 as SYDVKM. CDR3 residues: CASSLPGTGYYGYTF. The CDR3 DNA reads as TGTGCCAGCAGCCTCCCAGGGACGGGATACTATGGCTACACCTTC.

Only a few counts were recorded for this clone. The gene calls are TRBV2 and TRBJ2-7; 7 nucleotides line up with TRBD1. The CDR3 spans 14 residues. Germline CDR1 and CDR2: SNHLY and FYNNEI. The J segment lost 0 bases and the V segment lost 6 bases, leaving 5 bases of the junction unmatched. In DNA form, the CDR3 reads TGTGCCAGCAGGCTACAGGGGATCTCCTACGAGCAGTACTTC. Translated, it gives CASRLQGISYEQYF.

The V and J genes are TRBV5-4 and TRBJ1-2; D ambiguous. This CDR3 is 13 amino acids long. Looked up from germline, CDR1 is SGHNT and CDR2 is YYREEE (reference sequence). Trimming removed 3 bases at V and 8 bases at J, with 14 bases between. The CDR3 is CASSSWATTGYTF. CDR3 sequence (DNA): TGTGCCAGCAGCTCCTGGGCCACAACAGGCTACACCTTC.